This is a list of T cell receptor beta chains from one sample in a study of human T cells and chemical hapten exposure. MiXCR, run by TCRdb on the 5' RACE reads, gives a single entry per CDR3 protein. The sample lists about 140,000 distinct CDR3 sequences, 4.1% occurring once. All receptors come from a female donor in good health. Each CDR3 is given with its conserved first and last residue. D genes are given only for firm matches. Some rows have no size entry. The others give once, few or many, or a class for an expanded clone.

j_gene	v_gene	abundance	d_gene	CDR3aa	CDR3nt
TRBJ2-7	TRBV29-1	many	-	CSALRNYEQYF	TGCAGCGCACTACGGAACTACGAGCAGTACTTC
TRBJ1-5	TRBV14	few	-	CASSQDQRQHQHF	TGTGCCAGCAGCCAAGATCAACGGCAGCACCAGCATTTT
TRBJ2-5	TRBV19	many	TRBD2	CASSPGTRGETQYF	TGTGCCAGTAGTCCCGGGACTAGGGGAGAGACACAGTACTTC
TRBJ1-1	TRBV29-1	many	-	CSVPATSGIKGSTEAFF	TGCAGCGTCCCCGCAACCTCCGGCATCAAAGGAAGCACTGAAGCTTTCTTT
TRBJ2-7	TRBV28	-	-	CASSCMYEQYF	TGTGCCAGCAGTTGTATGTACGAGCAGTACTTC
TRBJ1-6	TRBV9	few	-	CASSAAGTKIDSPLHF	TGTGCCAGCAGCGCTGCCGGGACAAAGATTGATTCACCCCTCCACTTT
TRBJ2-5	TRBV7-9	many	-	CASSPKKETQYF	TGTGCCAGCAGCCCTAAAAAAGAGACCCAGTACTTC
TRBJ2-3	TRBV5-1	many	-	CASSLGPTVRADTQYF	TGCGCCAGCAGCTTGGGCCCAACCGTTAGGGCAGATACGCAGTATTTT
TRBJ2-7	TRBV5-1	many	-	CASRPQGSNYEQYF	TGCGCCAGCAGACCGCAGGGATCGAACTACGAGCAGTACTTC
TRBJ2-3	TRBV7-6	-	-	CASSRSSRGFTQYF	TGTGCCAGCAGCCGCAGCTCAAGGGGATTCACGCAGTATTTT
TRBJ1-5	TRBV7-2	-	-	CASSLVRVFSDSNQPQHF	TGTGCCAGCAGCTTAGTGAGAGTGTTCAGCGATAGCAATCAGCCCCAGCATTTT
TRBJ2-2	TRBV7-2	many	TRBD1	CASSSGGSMPGELFF	TGTGCCAGCAGCTCAGGGGGCTCCATGCCCGGGGAGCTGTTTTTT
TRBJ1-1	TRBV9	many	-	CASSVGPVGTEAFF	TGTGCCAGCAGCGTAGGGCCGGTGGGCACTGAAGCTTTCTTT
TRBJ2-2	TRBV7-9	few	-	CASSLGKTPNTGELFF	TGTGCCAGCAGCTTAGGAAAGACTCCGAACACCGGGGAGCTGTTTTTT
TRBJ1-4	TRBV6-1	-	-	CASSGQRNEKLFF	TGTGCCAGCAGCGGACAGCGTAATGAAAAACTGTTTTTT
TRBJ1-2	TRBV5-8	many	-	CASSLEPIRRARRGYTF	TGTGCCAGCAGCTTGGAACCGATCCGAAGAGCCCGGCGAGGCTACACCTTC
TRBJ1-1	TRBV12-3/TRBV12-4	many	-	CATHSGPPTTEAFF	TGTGCCACCCACTCGGGGCCTCCGACCACTGAAGCTTTCTTT
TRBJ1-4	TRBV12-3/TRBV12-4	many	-	CASSLEGPYSNEKLFF	TGTGCCAGCAGTTTAGAAGGGCCTTATTCCAATGAAAAACTGTTTTTT
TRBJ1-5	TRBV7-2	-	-	CASTPEGGGQPQHF	TGTGCCAGCACCCCCGAGGGGGGCGGTCAGCCCCAGCATTTT
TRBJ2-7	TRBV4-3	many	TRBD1	CASSRTGEYEQYF	TGCGCCAGCAGCCGGACAGGGGAGTACGAGCAGTACTTC
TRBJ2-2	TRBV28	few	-	CASSLQALWTGELFF	TGTGCCAGCAGTTTGCAGGCCCTCTGGACCGGGGAGCTGTTTTTT